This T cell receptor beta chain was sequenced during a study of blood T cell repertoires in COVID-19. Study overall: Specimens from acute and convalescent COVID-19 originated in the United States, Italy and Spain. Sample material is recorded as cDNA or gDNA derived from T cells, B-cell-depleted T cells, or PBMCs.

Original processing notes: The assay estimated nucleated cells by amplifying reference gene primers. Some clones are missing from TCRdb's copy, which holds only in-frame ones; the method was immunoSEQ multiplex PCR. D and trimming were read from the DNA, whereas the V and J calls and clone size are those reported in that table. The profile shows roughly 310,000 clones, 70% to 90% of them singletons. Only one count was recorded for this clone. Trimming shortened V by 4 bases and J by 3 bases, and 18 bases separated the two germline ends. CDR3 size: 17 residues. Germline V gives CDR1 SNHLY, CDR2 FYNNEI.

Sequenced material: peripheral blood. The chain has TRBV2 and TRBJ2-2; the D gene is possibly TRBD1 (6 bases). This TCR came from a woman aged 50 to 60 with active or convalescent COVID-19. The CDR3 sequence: CASSVGSSGAYTGELFF. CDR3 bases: TGTGCCAGCAGTGTAGGTTCGTCAGGGGCTTACACCGGGGAGCTGTTTTTT.